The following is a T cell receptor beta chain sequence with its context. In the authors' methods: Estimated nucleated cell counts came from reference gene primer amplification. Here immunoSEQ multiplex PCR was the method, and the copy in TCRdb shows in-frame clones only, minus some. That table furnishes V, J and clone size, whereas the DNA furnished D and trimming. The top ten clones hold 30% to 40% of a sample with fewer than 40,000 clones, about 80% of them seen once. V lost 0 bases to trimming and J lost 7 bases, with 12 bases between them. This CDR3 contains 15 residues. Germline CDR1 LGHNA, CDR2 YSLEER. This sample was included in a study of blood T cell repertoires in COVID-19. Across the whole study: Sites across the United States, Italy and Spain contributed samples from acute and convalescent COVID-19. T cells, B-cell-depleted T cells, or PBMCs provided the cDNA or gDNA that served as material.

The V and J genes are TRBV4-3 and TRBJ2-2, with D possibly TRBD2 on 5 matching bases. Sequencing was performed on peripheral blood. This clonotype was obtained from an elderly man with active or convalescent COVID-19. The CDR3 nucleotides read TGCGCCAGCAGCCAAGATCTGAGGGTGGGCGGGGAGCTGTTTTTT. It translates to CASSQDLRVGGELFF.